Listed here are 14 T cell receptor beta chains from one sample, sequenced in a study of cytomegalovirus exposure and HLA in healthy donors. Primers included in the PCR were 60 Vbeta and 13 Jbeta primers. Sequencing was performed with immunoSEQ multiplex PCR; in TCRdb, only in-frame clones are kept and a portion is missing. The sample totals roughly 60,000 clones. The sequenced sample was PBMCs. These TCRs come from a woman younger than 30 in good health and CMV-seronegative.

The J gene is TRBJ2-7, the V gene TRBV6-6, with 10 bases identical to TRBD2. The CDR3 runs to 14 residues. V lost 6 bases, J lost 3 bases, and 5 bases stayed unmatched. The V gene's germline CDR1 is MNHNY and CDR2 SVGAGI (reference sequence). This CDR3 reads CASRPGLADYEQYF. The CDR3 DNA sequence: TGTGCCAGCAGACCCGGACTAGCGGACTACGAGCAGTACTTC.

This sequence joins TRBV28 and TRBJ1-2; tentative D call: TRBD1 (5 bases). The V end lost 8 bases, the J end lost 5 bases, and 15 bases lay between the germline ends. The CDR3 covers 13 residues. In germline, CDR1 is MDHEN, CDR2 SYDVKM. The CDR3 region is CASSNSGLYGYTF. DNA of the CDR3: TGTGCCAGCTCCAATTCAGGGCTGTATGGCTACACCTTC.

The chain joins TRBV28 to TRBJ1-5; 9 bases map to TRBD1. The junction had 3 bases not matched to a gene; V was cut back by 6 bases and J by 6 bases. The CDR3 contains 13 residues. From germline, CDR1 is MDHEN and CDR2 SYDVKM. CDR3 nucleotide sequence: TGTGCCAGCAGGGGACAGGGAGGTCAGCCCCAGCATTTT. This gives the protein CASRGQGGQPQHF.

The V gene is TRBV6-1, the J gene TRBJ1-1; D is unclear. CDR1 is MNHNS, CDR2 SASEGT, per germline. The CDR3 totals 11 residues. Trimming pared 1 base from V and 8 bases from J, leaving 5 bases between. The DNA for the CDR3 is TGTGCCAGCAGTGAAGACAGCGAAGCTTTCTTT. Its translation: CASSEDSEAFF.

The chain couples TRBV5-1 to TRBJ2-5; 7 bases line up with TRBD1. Germline trimming cut 3 bases from V and 2 bases from J; bases unmatched to any gene: 13. The CDR3 covers 17 residues. The germline gives CDR1 SGHRS, CDR2 YFSETQ. The CDR3 protein is CASSSLPEGTAQETQYF. CDR3 DNA: TGCGCCAGCAGCTCCCTACCAGAAGGGACAGCGCAAGAGACCCAGTACTTC. Filled out from reference TRBV5-1 and TRBJ2-5, the complete variable domain reads KAGVTQTPRYLIKTRGQQVTLSCSPISGHRSVSWYQQTPGQGLQFLFEYFSETQRNKGNFPGRFSGRQFSNSRSEMNVSTLELGDSALYLCASSSLPEGTAQETQYFGPGTRLLVL.

V usage is TRBV7-2 and J usage is TRBJ2-2; 7 bases map to TRBD2. V shed 5 bases and J 8 bases; nucleotides not matched to a gene: 8. This CDR3 comprises 14 residues. Germline CDR1 and CDR2: SGHTA and FQGNSA. DNA for the CDR3: TGTGCCAGCAGCAAAGCGAGGGGAGGGGGGGAGCTGTTTTTT. Translation: CASSKARGGGELFF.

The genes are TRBV9 and TRBJ2-6; TRBD1 is a possible D gene (6 bases). Germline CDR1 reads SGDLS; CDR2 reads YYNGEE. The CDR3 covers 16 residues. V lost 0 bases to trimming and J lost 3 bases, with 10 bases between them. CDR3 DNA sequence: TGTGCCAGCAGCGTAGGTGGGGGCTATGGGGCCAACGTCCTGACTTTC. Translated, it gives CASSVGGGYGANVLTF.

The chain combines TRBV4-1 with TRBJ2-5; 8 positions match TRBD2. Trimming at V came to 4 bases and at J to 5 bases, leaving 12 bases not matched to a gene. CDR3 length: 16 amino acids. Germline V CDR1 and CDR2: MGHRA, YSYEKL. The CDR3: CASSPTSGVPRETQYF. CDR3 DNA sequence: TGCGCCAGCAGCCCAACTAGCGGAGTGCCCCGGGAGACCCAGTACTTC.

The chain couples TRBV11-2 to TRBJ2-1; 10 bases fit TRBD2. Per germline, CDR1 SGHAT and CDR2 FQNNGV. After removal of 5 bases from V and 6 bases from J, the junction contained 7 bases not matched to a gene. The CDR3 covers 15 residues. In DNA form, the CDR3 reads TGTGCCAGCAGCCGCCAAGCGGGAGGGCCCAATGAGCAGTTCTTC. Protein product: CASSRQAGGPNEQFF. The whole variable domain, remainder taken from reference TRBV11-2 and TRBJ2-1, is EAGVAQSPRYKIIEKRQSVAFWCNPISGHATLYWYQQILGQGPKLLIQFQNNGVVDDSQLPKDRFSAERLKGVDSTLKIQPAKLEDSAVYLCASSRQAGGPNEQFFGPGTRLTVL.

The CDR3 sequence: CASSPQQRYEQYF. DNA of the CDR3: TGCGCCAGCAGCCCACAGCAACGCTACGAGCAGTACTTC. The J gene is TRBJ2-7, the V gene TRBV4-1, with D unresolved. Germline V gene data show CDR1 as MGHRA and CDR2 as YSYEKL. The length of the CDR3 is 13 residues. V was shortened by 4 bases and J by 3 bases, with 10 bases between the two germline ends.

The chain carries TRBV9 and TRBJ2-7, with TRBD2 matching 7 bases. CDR1 SGDLS and CDR2 YYNGEE come from the germline V gene. This CDR3 spans 15 amino acids. V shed 4 bases and J 3 bases; nucleotides not matched to a gene: 10. CDR3 sequence reads: CASSPSSGRGYEQYF. CDR3 coding DNA: TGTGCCAGCAGCCCTTCTAGCGGACGGGGCTACGAGCAGTACTTC.

V and J are TRBV30 and TRBJ1-3; no clear D gene. This CDR3 comprises 14 residues. Per the germline V gene, CDR1 is GTSNPN and CDR2 is SVGIG (reference sequence). Trimming took off 1 base at V and 0 bases at J, with 7 bases between the two ends. The CDR3 loop reads CAWSAGYSGNTIYF. CDR3 DNA sequence: TGTGCCTGGAGTGCAGGCTACTCTGGAAACACCATATATTTT.

The chain combines TRBV25-1 with TRBJ2-2; 8 nucleotides align to TRBD2. CDR1 MGHDK and CDR2 SYGVNS come from the germline V gene. The CDR3 is 14 residues long. V gave up 8 bases and J gave up 5 bases; unmatched junction bases: 7. In DNA form, the CDR3 reads TGTGCCAGCCGGGGGGGGGCGGGTACCGGGGAGCTGTTTTTT. The encoded protein is CASRGGAGTGELFF.

The chain links TRBV4-1 to TRBJ1-3; possibly TRBD1 for D (5 bases). CDR3 size: 15 residues. From germline, CDR1 is MGHRA and CDR2 YSYEKL. V shed 1 base and J shed 2 bases, with 9 bases lying between them. The CDR3 is CASSQGETAGNTIYF. CDR3 sequence (DNA): TGCGCCAGCAGCCAAGGAGAGACAGCTGGAAACACCATATATTTT.